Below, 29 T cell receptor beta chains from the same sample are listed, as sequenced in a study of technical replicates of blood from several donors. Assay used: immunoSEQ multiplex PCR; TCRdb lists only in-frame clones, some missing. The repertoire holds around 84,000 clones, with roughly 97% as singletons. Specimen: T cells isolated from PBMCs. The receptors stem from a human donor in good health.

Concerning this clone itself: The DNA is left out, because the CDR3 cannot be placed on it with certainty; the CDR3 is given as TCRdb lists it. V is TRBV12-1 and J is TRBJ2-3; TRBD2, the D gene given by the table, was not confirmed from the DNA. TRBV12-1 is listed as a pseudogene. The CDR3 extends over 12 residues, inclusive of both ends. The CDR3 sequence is CASSFARGTQYF.

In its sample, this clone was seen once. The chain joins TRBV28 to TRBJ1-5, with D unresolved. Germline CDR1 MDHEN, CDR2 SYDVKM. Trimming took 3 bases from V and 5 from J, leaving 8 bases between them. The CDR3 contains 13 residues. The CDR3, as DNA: TGTGCCAGCAGTTTGGAGTTGTATCAGCCCCAGCATTTT. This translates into CASSLELYQPQHF.

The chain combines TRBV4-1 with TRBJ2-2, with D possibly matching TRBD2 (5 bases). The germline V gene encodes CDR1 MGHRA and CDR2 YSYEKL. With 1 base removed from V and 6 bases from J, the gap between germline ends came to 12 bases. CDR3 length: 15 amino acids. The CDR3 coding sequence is TGCGCCAGCAGCCAAGTTCTAGCTGGGCCCGGGGAGCTGTTTTTT. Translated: CASSQVLAGPGELFF.

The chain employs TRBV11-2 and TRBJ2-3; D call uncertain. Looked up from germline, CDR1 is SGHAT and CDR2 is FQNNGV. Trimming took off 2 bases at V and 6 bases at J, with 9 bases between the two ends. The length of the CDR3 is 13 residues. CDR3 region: CASSLSARDTQYF. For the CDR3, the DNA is TGTGCCAGCAGCTTAAGTGCGCGTGATACGCAGTATTTT.

The CDR3 is CASSSTGPANEKLFF. The CDR3 coding sequence is TGCGCCAGCAGCTCAACAGGGCCCGCTAATGAAAAACTGTTTTTT. The gene calls are TRBV5-1 and TRBJ1-4; D perhaps matches TRBD1 (6 bases). CDR1 is SGHRS, CDR2 YFSETQ, per germline. The CDR3 totals 15 residues. V was clipped by 3 bases and J by 3 bases, with 12 bases between them.

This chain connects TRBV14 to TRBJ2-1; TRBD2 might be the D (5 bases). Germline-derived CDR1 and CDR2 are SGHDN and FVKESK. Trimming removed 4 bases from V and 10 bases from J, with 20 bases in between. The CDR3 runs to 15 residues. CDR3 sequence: CASSPWTVRQVEQFF. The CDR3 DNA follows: TGTGCCAGCAGCCCCTGGACTGTAAGGCAAGTGGAGCAGTTCTTC.

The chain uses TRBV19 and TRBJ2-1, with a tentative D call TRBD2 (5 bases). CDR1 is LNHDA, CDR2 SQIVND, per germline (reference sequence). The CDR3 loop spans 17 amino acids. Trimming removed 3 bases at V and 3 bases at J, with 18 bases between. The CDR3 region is CASSILVGMGIYNEQFF. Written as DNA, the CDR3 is TGTGCCAGTAGTATTTTAGTCGGGATGGGGATCTACAATGAGCAGTTCTTC.

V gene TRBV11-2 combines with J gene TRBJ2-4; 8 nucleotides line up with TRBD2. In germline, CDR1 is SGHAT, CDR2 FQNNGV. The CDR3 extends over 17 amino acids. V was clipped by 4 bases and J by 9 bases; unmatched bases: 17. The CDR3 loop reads CASSSYARAGENFIQYF. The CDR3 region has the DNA TGTGCCAGCAGCTCCTACGCCCGAGCGGGAGAGAATTTCATTCAGTACTTC.

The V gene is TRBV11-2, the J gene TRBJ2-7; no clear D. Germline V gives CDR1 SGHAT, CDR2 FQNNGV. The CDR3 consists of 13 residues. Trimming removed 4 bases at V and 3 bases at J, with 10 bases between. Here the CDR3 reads CASSYKFGYEQYF. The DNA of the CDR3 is TGTGCCAGCAGCTACAAATTTGGCTACGAGCAGTACTTC.

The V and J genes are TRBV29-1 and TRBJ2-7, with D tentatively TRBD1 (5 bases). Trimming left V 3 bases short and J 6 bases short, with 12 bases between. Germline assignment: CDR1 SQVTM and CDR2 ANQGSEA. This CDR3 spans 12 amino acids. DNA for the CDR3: TGCAGCGTTGAGGGGCAGAAGGGCGAGCAGTACTTC. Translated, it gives CSVEGQKGEQYF.

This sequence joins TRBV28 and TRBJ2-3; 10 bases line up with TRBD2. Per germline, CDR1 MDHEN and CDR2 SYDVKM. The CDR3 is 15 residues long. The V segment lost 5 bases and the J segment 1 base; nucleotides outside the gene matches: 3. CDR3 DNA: TGTGCCAGCAGTCTAGCGGGAGTCCGCACAGATACGCAGTATTTT. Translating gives CASSLAGVRTDTQYF.

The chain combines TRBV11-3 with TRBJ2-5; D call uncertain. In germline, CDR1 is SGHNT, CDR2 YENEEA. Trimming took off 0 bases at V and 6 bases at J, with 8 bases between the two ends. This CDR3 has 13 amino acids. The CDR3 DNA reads TGTGCCAGCAGCTTAGATTCGGAGCAGACCCAGTACTTC. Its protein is CASSLDSEQTQYF.

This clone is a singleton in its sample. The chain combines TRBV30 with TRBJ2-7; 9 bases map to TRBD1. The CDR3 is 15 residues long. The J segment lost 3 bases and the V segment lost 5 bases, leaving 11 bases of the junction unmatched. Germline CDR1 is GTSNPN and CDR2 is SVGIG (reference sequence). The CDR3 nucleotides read TGTGCCTGGGGGTTGGGGGACAGGGATGACTACGAGCAGTACTTC. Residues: CAWGLGDRDDYEQYF.

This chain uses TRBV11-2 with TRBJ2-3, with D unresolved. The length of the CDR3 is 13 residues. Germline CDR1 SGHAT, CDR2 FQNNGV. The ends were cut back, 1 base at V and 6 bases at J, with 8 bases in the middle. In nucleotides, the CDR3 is TGTGCCAGCAGCTTAGGCTACGGGGATACGCAGTATTTT. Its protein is CASSLGYGDTQYF.

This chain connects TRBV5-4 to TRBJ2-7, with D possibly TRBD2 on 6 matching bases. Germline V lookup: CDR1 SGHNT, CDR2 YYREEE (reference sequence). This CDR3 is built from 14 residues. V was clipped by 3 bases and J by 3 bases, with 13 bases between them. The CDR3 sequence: CASSWSGASYEQYF. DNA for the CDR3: TGTGCCAGCAGCTGGTCGGGAGCTAGCTACGAGCAGTACTTC.

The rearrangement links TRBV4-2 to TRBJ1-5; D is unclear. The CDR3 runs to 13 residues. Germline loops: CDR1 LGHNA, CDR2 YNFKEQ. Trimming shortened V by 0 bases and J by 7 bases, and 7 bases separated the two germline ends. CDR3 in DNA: TGTGCCAGCAGCCAAGAAGTCCGGCAGCCCCAGCATTTT. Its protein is CASSQEVRQPQHF.

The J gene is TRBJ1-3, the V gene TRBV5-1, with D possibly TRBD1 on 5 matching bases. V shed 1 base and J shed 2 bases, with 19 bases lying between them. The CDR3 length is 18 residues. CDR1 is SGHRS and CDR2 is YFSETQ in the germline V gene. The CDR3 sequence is CASSLRPGGTEPGNTIYF. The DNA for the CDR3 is TGCGCCAGCAGCTTGCGCCCGGGGGGGACGGAACCTGGAAACACCATATATTTT.

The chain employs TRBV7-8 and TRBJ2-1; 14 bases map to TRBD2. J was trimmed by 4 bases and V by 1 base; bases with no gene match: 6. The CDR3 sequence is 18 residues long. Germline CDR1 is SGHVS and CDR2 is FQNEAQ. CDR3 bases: TGTGCCAGCAGCTTAGTCGGGACTAGCGGGAGTGTTTACAATGAGCAGTTCTTC. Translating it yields CASSLVGTSGSVYNEQFF.

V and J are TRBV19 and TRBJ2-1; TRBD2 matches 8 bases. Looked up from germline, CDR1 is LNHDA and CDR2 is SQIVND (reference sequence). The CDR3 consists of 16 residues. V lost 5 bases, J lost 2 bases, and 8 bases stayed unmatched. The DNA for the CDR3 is TGTGCCAGTAGTCCGTCCAACGGGGGGGCCTACAATGAGCAGTTCTTC. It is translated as CASSPSNGGAYNEQFF. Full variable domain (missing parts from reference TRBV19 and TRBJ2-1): DGGITQSPKYLFRKEGQNVTLSCEQNLNHDAMYWYRQDPGQGLRLIYYSQIVNDFQKGDIAEGYSVSREKKESFPLTVTSAQKNPTAFYLCASSPSNGGAYNEQFFGPGTRLTVL.

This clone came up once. The CDR3 protein is CASRLTGTPLGYTF. The CDR3 DNA is TGTGCCAGCAGACTGACAGGGACCCCTCTAGGCTACACCTTC. J is TRBJ1-2 and V is TRBV9, with TRBD1 matching over 7 bases. V was pared by 5 bases and J by 8 bases, with 12 bases of the junction left unmatched. This CDR3 comprises 14 residues. CDR1 and CDR2 (germline): SGDLS, YYNGEE.

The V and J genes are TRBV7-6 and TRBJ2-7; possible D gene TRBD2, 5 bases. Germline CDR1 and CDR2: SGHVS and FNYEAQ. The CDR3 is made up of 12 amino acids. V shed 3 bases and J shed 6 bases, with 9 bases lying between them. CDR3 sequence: CASSLRGSEQYF. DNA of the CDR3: TGTGCCAGCAGCTTGCGAGGGAGCGAGCAGTACTTC.

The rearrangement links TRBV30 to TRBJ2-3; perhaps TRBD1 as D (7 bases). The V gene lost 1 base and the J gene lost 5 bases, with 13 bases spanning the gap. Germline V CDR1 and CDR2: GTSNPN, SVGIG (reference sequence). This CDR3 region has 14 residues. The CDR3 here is CAWSGVQGGDTQYF. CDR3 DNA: TGTGCCTGGAGTGGGGTGCAGGGGGGAGATACGCAGTATTTT.

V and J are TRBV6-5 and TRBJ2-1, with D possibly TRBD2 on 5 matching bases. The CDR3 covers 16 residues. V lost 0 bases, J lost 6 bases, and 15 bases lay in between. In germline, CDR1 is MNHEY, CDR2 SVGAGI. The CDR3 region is CASSYSSGKTSNEQFF. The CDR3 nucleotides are TGTGCCAGCAGTTACTCCAGCGGAAAGACCTCCAATGAGCAGTTCTTC.

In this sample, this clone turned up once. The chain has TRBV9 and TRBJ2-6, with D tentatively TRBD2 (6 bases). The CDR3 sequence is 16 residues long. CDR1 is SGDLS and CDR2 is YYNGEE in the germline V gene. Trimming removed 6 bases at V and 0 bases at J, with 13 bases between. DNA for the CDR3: TGTGCCAGCATGGGACTCAGAAGCTCTGGGGCCAACGTCCTGACTTTC. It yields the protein CASMGLRSSGANVLTF.

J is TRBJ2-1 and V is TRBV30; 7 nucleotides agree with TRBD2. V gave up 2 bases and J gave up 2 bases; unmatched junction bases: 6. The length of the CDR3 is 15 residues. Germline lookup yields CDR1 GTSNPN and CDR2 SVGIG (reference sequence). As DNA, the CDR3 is TGTGCCTGGAGTTACATGGGGGGGACCTACAATGAGCAGTTCTTC. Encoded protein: CAWSYMGGTYNEQFF.

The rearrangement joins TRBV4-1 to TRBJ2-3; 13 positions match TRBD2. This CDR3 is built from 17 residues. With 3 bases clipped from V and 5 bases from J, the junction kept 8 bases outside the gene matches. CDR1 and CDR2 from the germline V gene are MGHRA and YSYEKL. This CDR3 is CASSQTTSGGRGDTQYF. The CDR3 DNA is TGCGCCAGCAGCCAGACGACTAGCGGGGGGCGGGGAGATACGCAGTATTTT.

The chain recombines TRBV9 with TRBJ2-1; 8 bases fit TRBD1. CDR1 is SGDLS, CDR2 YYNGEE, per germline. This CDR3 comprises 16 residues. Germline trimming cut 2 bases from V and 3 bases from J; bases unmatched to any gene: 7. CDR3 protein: CASSVGQEINYNEQFF. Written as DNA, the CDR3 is TGTGCCAGCAGCGTGGGACAGGAGATAAACTACAATGAGCAGTTCTTC.

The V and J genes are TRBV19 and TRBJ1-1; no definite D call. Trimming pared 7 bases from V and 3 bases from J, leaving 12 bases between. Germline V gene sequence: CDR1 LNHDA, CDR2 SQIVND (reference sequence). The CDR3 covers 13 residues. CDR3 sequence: CASTREFDTEAFF. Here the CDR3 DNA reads TGTGCCAGTACCCGGGAGTTTGACACTGAAGCTTTCTTT.

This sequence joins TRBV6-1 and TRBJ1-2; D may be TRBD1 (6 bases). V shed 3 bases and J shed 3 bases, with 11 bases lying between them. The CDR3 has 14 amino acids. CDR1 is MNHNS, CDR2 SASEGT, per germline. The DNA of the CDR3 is TGTGCCAGCAGTGAGTTTTGGGGGCACTATGGCTACACCTTC. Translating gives CASSEFWGHYGYTF.